This TCR beta chain was observed in a study of blood T cells in healthy people across ages. The germline CDR1 and CDR2 sequences are SQVTM and ANQGSEA. The CDR3 has 13 residues. A J-beta primer mix and a sample-barcoded 5' primer were used in a second PCR of roughly 6 to 11 cycles. TCRdb itself ran the 5' RACE reads through MiXCR, one entry per CDR3 protein. The table lists 780,000 or so distinct CDR3 sequences, just under 25% of them singletons. The sample was also linked to a second study, of T cells of mothers and their children. This second study says: For each mother, over 9 million TCR beta CDR3 reads were obtained, and for each child, a few million.

Sequencing input: blood. This TCR derives from a boy between 10 and 17 years old in good health. The rearrangement uses TRBV29-1 and TRBJ2-5; tentatively, D is TRBD1 or TRBD2 (5 bases each). The J call is uncertain, as TRBJ2-1 better fits the DNA end. CDR3 protein: CSVGSARGSEQFF. Here the CDR3 DNA reads TGCAGCGTTGGATCGGCCCGGGGCAGTGAGCAGTTCTTC.